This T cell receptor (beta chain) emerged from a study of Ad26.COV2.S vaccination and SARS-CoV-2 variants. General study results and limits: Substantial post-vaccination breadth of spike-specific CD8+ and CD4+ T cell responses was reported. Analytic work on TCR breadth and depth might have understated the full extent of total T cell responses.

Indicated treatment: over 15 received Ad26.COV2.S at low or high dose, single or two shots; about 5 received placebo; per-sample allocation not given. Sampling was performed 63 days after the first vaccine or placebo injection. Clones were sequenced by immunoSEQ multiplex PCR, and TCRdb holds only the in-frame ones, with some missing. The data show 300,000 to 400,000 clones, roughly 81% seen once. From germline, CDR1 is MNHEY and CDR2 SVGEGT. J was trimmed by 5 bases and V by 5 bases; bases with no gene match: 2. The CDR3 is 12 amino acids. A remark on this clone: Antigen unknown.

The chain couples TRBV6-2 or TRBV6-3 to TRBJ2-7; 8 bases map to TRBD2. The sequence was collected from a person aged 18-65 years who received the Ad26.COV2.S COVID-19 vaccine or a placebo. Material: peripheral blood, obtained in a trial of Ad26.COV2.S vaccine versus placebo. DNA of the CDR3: TGTGCCAGCAGTCGGGGGGGGAACGAGCAGTACTTC. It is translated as CASSRGGNEQYF.